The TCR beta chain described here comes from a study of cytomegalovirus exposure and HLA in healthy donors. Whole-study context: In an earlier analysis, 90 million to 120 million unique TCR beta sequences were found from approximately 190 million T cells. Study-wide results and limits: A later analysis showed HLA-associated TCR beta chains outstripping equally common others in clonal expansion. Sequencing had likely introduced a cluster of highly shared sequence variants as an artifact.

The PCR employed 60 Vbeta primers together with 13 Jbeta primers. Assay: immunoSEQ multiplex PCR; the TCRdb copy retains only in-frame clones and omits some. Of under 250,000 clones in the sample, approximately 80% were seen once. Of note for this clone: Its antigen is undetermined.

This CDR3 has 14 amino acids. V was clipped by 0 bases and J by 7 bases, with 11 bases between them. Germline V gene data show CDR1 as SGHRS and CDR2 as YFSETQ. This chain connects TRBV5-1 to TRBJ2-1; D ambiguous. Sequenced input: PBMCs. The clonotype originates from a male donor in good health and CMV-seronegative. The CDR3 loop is CASSLEFSGNEQFF. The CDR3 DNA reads TGCGCCAGCAGCTTGGAATTCTCGGGTAATGAGCAGTTCTTC.